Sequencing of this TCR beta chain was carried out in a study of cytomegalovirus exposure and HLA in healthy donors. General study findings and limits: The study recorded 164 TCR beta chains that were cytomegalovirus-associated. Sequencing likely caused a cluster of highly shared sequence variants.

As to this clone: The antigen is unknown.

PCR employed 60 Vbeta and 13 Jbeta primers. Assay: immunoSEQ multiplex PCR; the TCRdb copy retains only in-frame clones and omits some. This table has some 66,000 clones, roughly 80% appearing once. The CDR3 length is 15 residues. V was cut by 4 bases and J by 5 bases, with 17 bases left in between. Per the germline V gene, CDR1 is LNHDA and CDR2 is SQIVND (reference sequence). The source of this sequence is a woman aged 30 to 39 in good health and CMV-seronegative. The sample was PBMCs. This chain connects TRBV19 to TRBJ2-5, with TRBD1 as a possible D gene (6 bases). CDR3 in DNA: TGTGCCAGTAGTACCCATCAGGGGAGCCGGGAGACCCAGTACTTC. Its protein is CASSTHQGSRETQYF.